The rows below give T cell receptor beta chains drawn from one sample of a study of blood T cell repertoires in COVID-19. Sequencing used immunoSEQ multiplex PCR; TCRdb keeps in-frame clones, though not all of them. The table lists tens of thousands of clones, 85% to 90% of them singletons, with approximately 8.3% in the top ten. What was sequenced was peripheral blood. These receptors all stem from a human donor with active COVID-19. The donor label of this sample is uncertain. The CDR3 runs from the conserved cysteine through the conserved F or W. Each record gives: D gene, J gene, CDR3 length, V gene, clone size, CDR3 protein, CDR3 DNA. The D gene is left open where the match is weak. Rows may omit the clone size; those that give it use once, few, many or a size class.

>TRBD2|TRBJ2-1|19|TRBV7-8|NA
CASSLAKVGREVSYNEQFF
TGTGCCAGCAGCTTAGCGAAGGTCGGGCGGGAGGTATCCTACAATGAGCAGTTCTTC
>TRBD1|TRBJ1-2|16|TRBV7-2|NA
CASSLSRDSYNYGYTF
TGTGCCAGCAGCCTTAGCCGGGACAGCTATAACTATGGCTACACCTTC
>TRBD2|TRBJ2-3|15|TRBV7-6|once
CASSFGGGGTDTQYF
TGTGCCAGCAGCTTTGGCGGGGGGGGCACAGATACGCAGTATTTT
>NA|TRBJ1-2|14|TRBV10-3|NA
CAISGAQGNYGYTF
TGTGCCATCAGTGGGGCCCAGGGGAACTATGGCTACACCTTC
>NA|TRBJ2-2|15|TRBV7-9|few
CASSLAGPDTGELFF
TGTGCCAGCAGCTTGGCGGGTCCCGACACCGGGGAGCTGTTTTTT
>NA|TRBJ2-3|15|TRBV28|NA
CASSWGPRGTDTQYF
TGTGCCAGCAGCTGGGGCCCCAGGGGTACAGATACGCAGTATTTT
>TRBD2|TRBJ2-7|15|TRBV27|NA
CASSLSGRQSYEQYF
TGTGCCAGCAGCTTAAGCGGGAGGCAATCCTACGAGCAGTACTTC
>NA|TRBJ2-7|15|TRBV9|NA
CASSVDSRVGYEQYF
TGTGCCAGCAGCGTAGATTCCAGGGTGGGGTACGAGCAGTACTTC
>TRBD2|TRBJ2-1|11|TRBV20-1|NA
CSALGLGEQFF
TGCAGTGCCCTCGGACTAGGTGAGCAGTTCTTC
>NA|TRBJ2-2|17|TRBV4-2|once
CASSQDRAPFNTGELFF
TGTGCCAGCAGCCAAGACAGGGCACCCTTTAACACCGGGGAGCTGTTTTTT
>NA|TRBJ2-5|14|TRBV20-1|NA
CSASPAGGGETQYF
TGCAGTGCTAGTCCAGCAGGAGGCGGGGAGACCCAGTACTTC
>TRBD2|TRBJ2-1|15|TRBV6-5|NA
CASSYYPLAVNEQFF
TGTGCCAGCAGTTACTACCCACTAGCGGTGAATGAGCAGTTCTTC
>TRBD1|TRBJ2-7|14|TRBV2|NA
CASWGTGGPYEQYF
TGTGCCTCTTGGGGGACAGGGGGCCCCTACGAGCAGTACTTC
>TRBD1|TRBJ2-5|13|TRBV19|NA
CASSIQGDGTQYF
TGTGCCAGTAGTATCCAGGGGGATGGGACCCAGTACTTC
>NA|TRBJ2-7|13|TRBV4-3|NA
CASKDGGPGEQYF
TGCGCCAGCAAAGACGGAGGGCCGGGGGAGCAGTACTTC
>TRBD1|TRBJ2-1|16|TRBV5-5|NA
CASSLVGTGNYNEQFF
TGTGCCAGCAGCTTGGTCGGGACAGGTAATTACAATGAGCAGTTCTTC
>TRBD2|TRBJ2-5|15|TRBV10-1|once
CASSGPGTTQETQYF
TGCGCCAGCAGTGGCCCCGGGACTACCCAAGAGACCCAGTACTTC
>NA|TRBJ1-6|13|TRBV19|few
CASSQTPNSPLHF
TGTGCCAGTAGTCAGACTCCTAATTCACCCCTCCACTTT
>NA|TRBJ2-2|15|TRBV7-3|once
CASSSQTQGTGELFF
TGTGCCAGCAGCTCACAAACTCAGGGGACCGGGGAGCTGTTTTTT
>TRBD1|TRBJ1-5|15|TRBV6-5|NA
CASGRDRGQGQPQHF
TGTGCCAGCGGGAGGGACAGGGGACAAGGTCAGCCCCAGCATTTT
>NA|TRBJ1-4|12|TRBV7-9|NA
CATSRPGEKLFF
TGTGCCACCTCCCGGCCGGGTGAAAAACTGTTTTTT
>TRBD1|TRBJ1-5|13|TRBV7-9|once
CASSGQGPQPQHF
TGTGCCAGCAGCGGACAGGGACCTCAGCCCCAGCATTTT
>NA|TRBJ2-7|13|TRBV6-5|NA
CASSRQSTYEQYF
TGTGCCAGCAGTAGACAGAGTACCTACGAGCAGTACTTC
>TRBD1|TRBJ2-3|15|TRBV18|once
CASSPQGASEDTQYF
TGTGCCAGCTCACCACAGGGGGCGTCTGAGGATACGCAGTATTTT
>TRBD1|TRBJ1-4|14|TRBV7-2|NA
CASSLRTGNEKLFF
TGTGCCAGCAGCCTACGGACAGGGAACGAAAAACTGTTTTTT
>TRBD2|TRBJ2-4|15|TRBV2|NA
CASRGLAGGGNIQYF
TGTGCCAGCAGGGGACTAGCGGGGGGAGGGAACATTCAGTACTTC
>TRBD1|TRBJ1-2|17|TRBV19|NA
CASSPSASRGRRYGYTF
TGTGCCAGTAGCCCCTCCGCATCCAGGGGGCGTAGGTATGGCTACACCTTC
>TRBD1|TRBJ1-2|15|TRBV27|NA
CASSYDRGLRGGYTF
TGTGCCAGCAGTTACGACAGGGGGCTCAGAGGTGGCTACACCTTC
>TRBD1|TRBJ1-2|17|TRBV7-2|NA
CASSLGGGQGNSYGYTF
TGTGCCAGCAGCTTAGGGGGGGGACAGGGGAACAGCTATGGCTACACCTTC
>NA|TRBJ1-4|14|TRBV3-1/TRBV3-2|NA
CASRETGEGEKLFF
TGTGCCAGCAGAGAAACGGGGGAGGGAGAAAAACTGTTTTTT
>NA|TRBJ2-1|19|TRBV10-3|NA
CAISDPPEAPTGPYNEQFF
TGTGCCATCAGTGACCCACCGGAGGCTCCTACGGGTCCTTACAATGAGCAGTTCTTC
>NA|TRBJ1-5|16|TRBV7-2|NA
CASSSPGLNSNQPQHF
TGTGCCAGCAGCTCACCAGGGCTTAATAGCAATCAGCCCCAGCATTTT
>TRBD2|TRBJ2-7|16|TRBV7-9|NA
CASRPPPLAGGLEQYF
TGTGCCAGCAGGCCTCCCCCACTAGCGGGGGGGCTCGAGCAGTACTTC
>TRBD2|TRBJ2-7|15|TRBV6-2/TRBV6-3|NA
CASSYTSGSKYEQYF
TGTGCCAGCAGTTATACTAGCGGGAGTAAATACGAGCAGTACTTC
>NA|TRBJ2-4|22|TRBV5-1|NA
CASSPDRGSRLAGEEAKNIQYF
TGCGCCAGCAGCCCTGACAGGGGGAGCAGGCTAGCGGGAGAAGAAGCCAAAAACATTCAGTACTTC
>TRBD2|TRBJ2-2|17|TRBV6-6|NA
CASSPGTSGRITGELFF
TGTGCCAGCAGTCCCGGGACTAGCGGGAGAATTACCGGGGAGCTGTTTTTT
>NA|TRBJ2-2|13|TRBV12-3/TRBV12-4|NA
CASSRGQTGELFF
TGTGCCAGCAGCCGAGGCCAAACCGGGGAGCTGTTTTTT
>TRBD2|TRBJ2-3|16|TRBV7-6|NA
CASSSGLAGGTDTQYF
TGTGCCAGCAGCTCGGGACTAGCGGGGGGGACAGATACGCAGTATTTT
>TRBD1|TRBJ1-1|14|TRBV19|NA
CASSRGTGSTEAFF
TGTGCCAGTAGCCGGGGGACAGGGAGCACTGAAGCTTTCTTT
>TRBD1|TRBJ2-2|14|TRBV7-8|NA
CASSLTGVAGELFF
TGTGCCAGCAGCTTAACAGGGGTCGCCGGGGAGCTGTTTTTT
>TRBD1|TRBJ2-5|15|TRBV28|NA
CASRKVDRAQETQYF
TGTGCCAGCAGAAAAGTGGACAGGGCTCAAGAGACCCAGTACTTC
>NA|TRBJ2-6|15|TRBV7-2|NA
CASSFSGSGANVLTF
TGTGCCAGCAGCTTTTCAGGCTCTGGGGCCAACGTCCTGACTTTC